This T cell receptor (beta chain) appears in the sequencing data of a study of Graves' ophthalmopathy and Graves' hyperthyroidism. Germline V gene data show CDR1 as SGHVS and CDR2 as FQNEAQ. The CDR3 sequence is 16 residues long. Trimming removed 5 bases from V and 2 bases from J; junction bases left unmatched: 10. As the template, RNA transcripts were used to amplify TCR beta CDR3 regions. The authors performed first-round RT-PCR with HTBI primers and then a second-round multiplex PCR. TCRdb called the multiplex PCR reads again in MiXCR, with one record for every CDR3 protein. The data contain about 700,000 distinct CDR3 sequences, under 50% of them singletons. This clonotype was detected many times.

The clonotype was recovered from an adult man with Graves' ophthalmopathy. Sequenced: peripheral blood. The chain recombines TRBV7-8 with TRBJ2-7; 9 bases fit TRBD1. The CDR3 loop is CASSLRQGDVTYEQYF. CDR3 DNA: TGTGCCAGCAGCCTACGACAGGGGGACGTAACCTACGAGCAGTACTTC.